The following is a TCR beta chain sequence with its context. The data belong to a study of blood T cell repertoires in COVID-19. The wider study: The United States, Italy and Spain supplied acute and convalescent COVID-19 samples. T cells, B-cell-depleted T cells, or PBMCs supplied cDNA or gDNA.

Authors' methods: Reference gene primer amplification gave nucleated cell count estimates. Generated by immunoSEQ multiplex PCR, the TCRdb table keeps only in-frame clones and is missing some. The V and J calls and clone size were taken over from that table, and D and trimming were inferred from the DNA. Of approximately 160,000 clones in the sample, 60% to 85% were seen once. With V trimmed by 5 bases and J by 2 bases, 12 bases remained unmatched. CDR1 and CDR2 (germline): MNHEY, SMNVEV (reference sequence). The CDR3 runs to 17 residues. Specimen: peripheral blood. This chain links TRBV27 with TRBJ2-1, with 7 bases matching TRBD1. The TCR was taken from a man in his 60s with acute or convalescent COVID-19. The CDR3 sequence is CASSPLQTGMPYNEQFF. The CDR3 DNA reads TGTGCCAGCAGTCCACTTCAGACAGGGATGCCCTACAATGAGCAGTTCTTC.